These 15 T cell receptor beta chains came from one sample sequenced in a study of T cell clonality in common variable immunodeficiency. The method was immunoSEQ multiplex PCR; TCRdb's version includes in-frame clones alone and lacks a portion of them. The data show about 44,000 clones, with none appearing a single time. Sequencing was performed on peripheral blood mononuclear cells. Every receptor here comes from a person aged 18-70 years in good health.

This clone was seen many times. The CDR3 extends 3 residues past the end of the read, so its final part is completed from the germline J gene. The genes are TRBV2 and TRBJ2-7; tentatively, D is TRBD2 (5 bases). This CDR3 is built from 12 residues. The V gene's germline CDR1 is SNHLY and CDR2 FYNNEI. V was cut by 7 bases and J by 2 bases, with 9 bases left in between. CDR3 bases read: TGTGCCAGCAAAGGACTCCCCTACGAG. Protein product: CASKGLPYE. The whole CDR3 region reads CASKGLPYEQYF.

This clone showed up many times. The read ends 3 residues early relative to the CDR3; the germline J gene fills the gap. The V call is TRBV28, the J call TRBJ2-7; weak D call: TRBD2 (5 bases). The CDR3 runs to 15 residues. The germline gives CDR1 MDHEN, CDR2 SYDVKM. The V end lost 4 bases, the J end lost 6 bases, and 19 bases lay between the germline ends. CDR3 bases read: TGTGCCAGCAGTTACTCTCTACTAGGACGCCCCGAG. Amino acid sequence: CASSYSLLGRPE. The whole CDR3 is CASSYSLLGRPEQYF.

In this sample, this clone turned up many times. The read ends 3 residues early relative to the CDR3; the germline J gene fills the gap. This chain links TRBV11-3 with TRBJ2-5; tentative D call: TRBD1 (7 bases). The CDR3 runs to 15 residues. Looked up from germline, CDR1 is SGHNT and CDR2 is YENEEA. The ends were cut back, 4 bases at V and 5 bases at J, with 17 bases in the middle. CDR3 DNA, as far as it was read: TGTGCCAGCAGCTCAGGGGGGAGGAACTCGGAGACC. Protein product: CASSSGGRNSET. The whole CDR3 region reads CASSSGGRNSETQYF.

This clone was counted at least ten times. The CDR3 end is not reached by the read, which stops 3 residues before it; the germline J gene fills it in. This chain links TRBV14 with TRBJ2-3, with TRBD2 matching 13 bases. Germline lookup yields CDR1 SGHDN and CDR2 FVKESK. The CDR3 is 16 amino acids. The trim removed 1 base at V and 8 bases at J, leaving 6 bases unmatched. The CDR3: CASSQGLAGGSVTQYF. CDR3 DNA (partial): TGTGCCAGCAGCCAAGGACTAGCGGGGGGATCAGTTACG.

Ten or more counts support this clone. The CDR3 goes on 3 residues after the read ends, and that part is filled in from the germline J gene. The rearrangement joins TRBV24-1 to TRBJ2-1; D not resolved. The germline CDR1 and CDR2 sequences are KGHDR and SFDVKD. The V end lost 5 bases, the J end lost 2 bases, and 6 bases lay between the germline ends. The CDR3 contains 13 residues. CDR3 bases read: TGTGCCACCAGTGGCAGGACCTACAATGAG. As protein: CATSGRTYNE. In full, the CDR3 is CATSGRTYNEQFF.

The table lists this clone with many counts. Sequencing ends 3 residues short of the CDR3 end; the germline J gene provides the rest. The chain recombines TRBV12-3 or TRBV12-4 with TRBJ1-1; D call uncertain. The length of the CDR3 is 13 residues. V lost 2 bases and J 3 bases, leaving 7 bases between the germline ends. CDR3 bases read: TGTGCCAGCAGTTTACAGGTTTACACTGAA. Its protein product is CASSLQVYTE. The entire CDR3 sequence reads CASSLQVYTEAFF.

This clone appeared many times. Sequencing ends 3 residues short of the CDR3 end; the germline J gene provides the rest. The chain has TRBV20-1 and TRBJ2-2, with 7 bases that match TRBD1. CDR1 is DFQATT, CDR2 SNEGSKA, per germline (reference sequence). This CDR3 is 13 amino acids long. J gave up 0 bases and V 5 bases, and 0 bases lay outside the gene matches. The sequenced part of the CDR3 DNA is TGCAGTGCTCAGGGGGCGAACACCGGGGAG. Translating gives CSAQGANTGE. The whole CDR3 protein reads CSAQGANTGELFF.

Ten or more counts support this clone. The read finishes 3 residues shy of the CDR3 end, and the germline J gene is used to complete it. V gene TRBV11-2 combines with J gene TRBJ2-7; 8 nucleotides match TRBD1. J was trimmed by 5 bases and V by 1 base; bases with no gene match: 4. CDR1 SGHAT and CDR2 FQNNGV come from the germline V gene. The CDR3 is 14 residues long. The chain's CDR3 is CASSLAQGAHEQYF. The DNA read from the CDR3 is TGTGCCAGCAGCTTAGCCCAGGGGGCCCACGAG. Variable domain in full (rest from reference TRBV11-2 and TRBJ2-7): EAGVAQSPRYKIIEKRQSVAFWCNPISGHATLYWYQQILGQGPKLLIQFQNNGVVDDSQLPKDRFSAERLKGVDSTLKIQPAKLEDSAVYLCASSLAQGAHEQYFGPGTRLTVT.

This clone was recorded a few times. The read finishes 3 residues shy of the CDR3 end, and the germline J gene is used to complete it. This rearrangement joins TRBV7-9 to TRBJ2-7; 8 bases align to TRBD2. The V gene's germline CDR1 is SEHNR and CDR2 FQNEAQ (reference sequence). Trimming cost V 5 bases and J 2 bases; bases outside gene matches: 5. The CDR3 covers 14 residues. The CDR3 is CASSIGSGAYEQYF. The part of the CDR3 DNA that was read is TGTGCCAGCAGCATCGGTAGCGGGGCCTACGAG. The full variable domain, rest sourced from reference TRBV7-9 and TRBJ2-7, is DTGVSQNPRHKITKRGQNVTFRCDPISEHNRLYWYRQTLGQGPEFLTYFQNEAQLEKSRLLSDRFSAERPKGSFSTLEIQRTEQGDSAMYLCASSIGSGAYEQYFGPGTRLTVT.

This clone was recorded many times. From the germline J gene comes the end of the CDR3, since the read stops 3 residues before it. The chain combines TRBV6-1 with TRBJ2-7, with D perhaps matching TRBD2 (7 bases). Germline lookup yields CDR1 MNHNS and CDR2 SASEGT. With 4 bases removed from V and 0 bases from J, the gap between germline ends came to 16 bases. The CDR3 contains 16 residues. The DNA read from the CDR3 is TGTGCCAGCAGTGCGGAGGGGGGGACTGGCTCCTACGAG. As protein: CASSAEGGTGSYE. The whole CDR3 protein is CASSAEGGTGSYEQYF.

This clone was seen at least ten times. The read finishes 3 residues shy of the CDR3 end, and the germline J gene is used to complete it. The rearrangement uses TRBV20-1 and TRBJ2-1; 7 nucleotides align to TRBD2. Germline CDR1 DFQATT, CDR2 SNEGSKA (reference sequence). CDR3 length equals 14 residues. The J segment lost 8 bases and the V segment lost 6 bases, leaving 13 bases of the junction unmatched. The sequenced CDR3 bases are TGCAGTGCCCCCGGGACTACCCCCGCGCATGAG. This codes for CSAPGTTPAHE. The complete CDR3 protein is CSAPGTTPAHEQFF.

There are many counts of this clone. The sequence runs out 3 residues before the end of the CDR3; the remainder is reconstructed from the germline J gene. The chain carries TRBV5-1 and TRBJ2-1; D may be TRBD1 (6 bases). The V gene lost 2 bases and the J gene lost 2 bases, with 14 bases spanning the gap. The CDR3 is made up of 16 amino acids. The germline V gene encodes CDR1 SGHRS and CDR2 YFSETQ. This chain's CDR3 is CASSFGSRGPYNEQFF. Partial CDR3 DNA: TGCGCCAGCAGCTTCGGATCCAGGGGCCCCTACAATGAG.

This clone was seen at least ten times. Read sequence stops 3 residues before the CDR3 end, and the germline J gene provides the missing end. The same CDR3 can be traced to other DNA sequences in this sample. The chain recombines TRBV19 with TRBJ2-2; TRBD2 is a possible D gene (7 bases). Germline CDR1 reads LNHDA; CDR2 reads SQIVND (reference sequence). The CDR3 has 16 amino acids. V lost 5 bases, J lost 0 bases, and 13 bases lay in between. This CDR3 reads CASSGGAATNTGELFF. The DNA read from the CDR3 is TGTGCCAGTAGTGGGGGGGCAGCGACGAACACCGGGGAG.

At least ten counts were recorded for this clone. The read falls 3 residues short of the CDR3 end, and the missing part is taken from the germline J gene. V and J are TRBV18 and TRBJ2-1, with D perhaps matching TRBD1 (5 bases). Germline-derived CDR1 and CDR2 are KGHSH and LQKENI. The V gene lost 6 bases and the J gene lost 6 bases, with 15 bases spanning the gap. The CDR3 runs to 14 residues. The DNA read from the CDR3 is TGTGCCAGCTCCCAGATTTCAGGGCCCAATGAG. The encoded protein is CASSQISGPNE. The full CDR3 reads CASSQISGPNEQFF.

This clone was picked up many times. The CDR3 is cut off 3 residues early in the read; its end comes from the germline J gene. The genes are TRBV29-1 and TRBJ2-1; TRBD1 might be the D (5 bases). Per germline, CDR1 SQVTM and CDR2 ANQGSEA. Trimming shortened V by 4 bases and J by 8 bases, and 12 bases separated the two germline ends. CDR3 length: 12 residues. CDR3 amino acids: CSVATAYDEQFF. Partial CDR3 DNA: TGCAGCGTTGCGACAGCATACGATGAG.